What follows are 16 T cell receptor beta chains derived from one specimen sequenced in a study of blood T cells in healthy people across ages (dated by TCRdb to 2013 to 2016). The library was made by 5' RACE. TCRdb records Illumina HiSeq 2500 as the sequencer. A second PCR of about 6 to 12 cycles was run with a J-beta primer mix and a sample-barcoded 5' primer. TCRdb cleaned the public reads at Q25 with fastp, built clones with MiXCR and kept in-frame beta chains. Rows matching on CDR3 protein sequence are summarized as one entry with the most common DNA and genes. Counted in this sample were approximately 960,000 distinct CDR3 sequences; 25% to 35% of them appeared once. The top ten clones comprise 10% to 13% of the sample. These same records also appear under a second study, on T cells of mothers and their children.

The source material was blood. These receptors all come from a woman aged 40 to 50 in good health.

This clonotype has a count of ten or more. V and J are TRBV29-1 and TRBJ1-5; 8 nucleotides agree with TRBD1. The CDR3 length is 12 residues. Germline lookup yields CDR1 SQVTM and CDR2 ANQGSEA. Losses at the gene ends were 6 bases for V and 4 bases for J; bases not matched to a gene: 2. CDR3 nucleotides: TGCAGCGTCGGGACAGGAAATCAGCCCCAGCATTTT. Residues: CSVGTGNQPQHF.

The table lists this clonotype with many counts. This chain joins TRBV5-1 and TRBJ2-7, with TRBD2 as a possible D gene (5 bases). The CDR3 spans 14 residues. Per germline, CDR1 SGHRS and CDR2 YFSETQ. Trimming removed 3 bases at V and 2 bases at J, with 12 bases between. CDR3: CASSSLEGTYEQYF. The CDR3 nucleotides are TGCGCCAGCAGCTCCCTCGAGGGAACCTACGAGCAGTACTTC.

This clonotype has more than one count but fewer than ten. The gene calls are TRBV7-9 and TRBJ1-2; no firm D call. This CDR3 comprises 13 residues. CDR1 is SEHNR and CDR2 is FQNEAQ in the germline V gene (reference sequence). V lost 10 bases to trimming and J lost 8 bases, with 20 bases between them. The DNA for the CDR3 is TGTGCCATCCCACTCAGCGGGCAAGGAGGCTACACCTTC. This sequence encodes CAIPLSGQGGYTF.

The chain links TRBV6-5 to TRBJ2-7, with 8 bases that match TRBD2. Trimming removed 5 bases from V and 6 bases from J; junction bases left unmatched: 9. This CDR3 contains 14 residues. Germline V gives CDR1 MNHEY, CDR2 SVGAGI. CDR3 in DNA: TGTGCCAGCAGTACCGGGCGGGGGGCAGGCGAGCAGTACTTC. Its protein product is CASSTGRGAGEQYF.

V gene TRBV5-1 combines with J gene TRBJ2-1, with a weak D call TRBD1 (6 bases). Between the trimmed V and J ends, which lost 0 bases and 9 bases, there was a span of 7 bases. CDR1 and CDR2 (germline): SGHRS, YFSETQ. This CDR3 spans 12 amino acids. CDR3 nucleotides: TGCGCCAGCAGCTTGGCACAGGGTGAGCAGTTCTTC. Translated: CASSLAQGEQFF.

V and J are TRBV5-1 and TRBJ2-1; D call uncertain. The length of the CDR3 is 11 residues. Germline-derived CDR1 and CDR2 are SGHRS and YFSETQ. Trimming removed 1 base at V and 10 bases at J, with 6 bases between. The CDR3 coding sequence is TGCGCCAGCAGCTTGTCCCACGAGCAGTTCTTC. This encodes CASSLSHEQFF.

The rearrangement links TRBV12-3 or TRBV12-4 to TRBJ1-5, with D hard to call. The V gene lost 5 bases and the J gene lost 9 bases, with 11 bases spanning the gap. The CDR3 covers 12 residues. The chain's CDR3 is CASSPLPAPQHF. The DNA of the CDR3 is TGTGCCAGCAGTCCCCTTCCCGCGCCCCAGCATTTT.

The rearrangement uses TRBV6-6 and TRBJ1-5; the D gene is possibly TRBD1 (6 bases). Germline V gene lookup returns CDR1 MNHNY and CDR2 SVGAGI (reference sequence). V shed 0 bases and J shed 4 bases, with 16 bases lying between them. The CDR3 consists of 17 residues. In DNA form, the CDR3 reads TGTGCCAGCAGTTACTCGTCCGGGCAGGGGACGAATCAGCCCCAGCATTTT. As protein: CASSYSSGQGTNQPQHF.

In its sample, this clonotype was seen many times. V usage is TRBV7-8 and J usage is TRBJ2-5; no firm D call. Between the trimmed V and J ends, which lost 1 base and 1 base, there was a span of 13 bases. Germline assignment: CDR1 SGHVS and CDR2 FQNEAQ. This CDR3 has 16 amino acids. The CDR3 bases are TGTGCCAGCAGCTTAGGGCCTAAGGGAACCCAAGAGACCCAGTACTTC. It codes for CASSLGPKGTQETQYF.

The J gene is TRBJ2-3, the V gene TRBV19, with TRBD1 matching over 8 bases. Germline V gene lookup returns CDR1 LNHDA and CDR2 SQIVND (reference sequence). The CDR3 has 16 amino acids. Trimming took 5 bases from V and 0 from J; bases not matched to a gene: 7. CDR3 loop: CASSADRALSTDTQYF. The CDR3 DNA follows: TGTGCCAGTAGTGCGGACAGGGCTCTTAGCACAGATACGCAGTATTTT.

The V and J genes are TRBV7-2 and TRBJ2-3; a possible D gene is TRBD2 (5 bases). This CDR3 is built from 15 residues. Germline CDR1 and CDR2: SGHTA and FQGNSA. V gave up 2 bases and J gave up 5 bases, with 14 bases separating them. CDR3 sequence: CASSLLGGPGDTQYF. DNA for the CDR3: TGTGCCAGCAGCTTACTCGGCGGGCCGGGAGATACGCAGTATTTT.

This clonotype was recorded a few times. The chain carries TRBV27 and TRBJ2-7, with TRBD2 as a possible D gene (6 bases). The J call is in doubt because the DNA end fits TRBJ2-3 better. The CDR3 extends over 11 amino acids. Looked up from germline, CDR1 is MNHEY and CDR2 is SMNVEV (reference sequence). CDR3 bases: TGTGCCAGCAGTAGGGGAGGTACGCAGTATTTT. Its translation is CASSRGGTQYF.

This clonotype showed up just a few times. The V and J genes are TRBV25-1 and TRBJ2-1; a weak D match, TRBD2 (7 bases). The V gene lost 3 bases and the J gene lost 2 bases, with 20 bases spanning the gap. CDR1 and CDR2 (germline): MGHDK, SYGVNS. This CDR3 spans 18 amino acids. The CDR3 coding sequence is TGTGCCAGCAGTGAGTCTCTAAGAGGGGGGGCCCCCTACAATGAGCAGTTCTTC. Translating gives CASSESLRGGAPYNEQFF.

V gene TRBV27 combines with J gene TRBJ2-1; 13 bases align to TRBD2. CDR3 length: 16 amino acids. The V segment lost 4 bases and the J segment 13 bases; nucleotides outside the gene matches: 13. In germline, CDR1 is MNHEY, CDR2 SMNVEV (reference sequence). CDR3 protein: CASSSRLAGGKETQFF. CDR3 coding DNA: TGTGCCAGCAGTTCAAGACTAGCGGGGGGAAAAGAGACCCAGTTCTTC.

This clonotype was detected only a few times. The V call is TRBV4-1, the J call TRBJ1-2; 9 bases are a match to TRBD1. Germline-derived CDR1 and CDR2 are MGHRA and YSYEKL. This CDR3 is built from 17 residues. Unmatched junction bases numbered 12, after V lost 4 bases and J lost 3 bases. The CDR3 nucleotides read TGCGCCAGCAGCCCCCAAGGGGGACAGGGCCAATACTATGGCTACACCTTC. Translation: CASSPQGGQGQYYGYTF.

This clonotype showed up many times. This chain links TRBV7-8 with TRBJ2-7, with 9 bases aligning to TRBD2. The CDR3 totals 18 residues. The germline V gene has CDR1 SGHVS and CDR2 FQNEAQ. V shed 1 base and J 0 bases; nucleotides not matched to a gene: 10. CDR3 region: CASSLEGAGGLSSYEQYF. The CDR3 DNA reads TGTGCCAGCAGCTTAGAGGGAGCGGGGGGCTTAAGCTCCTACGAGCAGTACTTC.